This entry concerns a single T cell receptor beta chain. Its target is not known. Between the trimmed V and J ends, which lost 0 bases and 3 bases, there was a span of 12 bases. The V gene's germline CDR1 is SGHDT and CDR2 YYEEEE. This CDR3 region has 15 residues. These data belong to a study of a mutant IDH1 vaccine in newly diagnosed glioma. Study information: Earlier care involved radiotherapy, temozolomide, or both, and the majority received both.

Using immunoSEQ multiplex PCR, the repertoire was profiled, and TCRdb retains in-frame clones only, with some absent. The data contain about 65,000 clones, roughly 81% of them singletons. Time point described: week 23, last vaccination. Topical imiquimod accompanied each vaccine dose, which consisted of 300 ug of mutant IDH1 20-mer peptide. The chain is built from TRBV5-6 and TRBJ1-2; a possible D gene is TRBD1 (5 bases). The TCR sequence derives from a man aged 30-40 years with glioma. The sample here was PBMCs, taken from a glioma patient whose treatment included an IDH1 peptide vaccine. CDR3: CASSLVGGNDYGYTF. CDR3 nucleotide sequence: TGTGCCAGCAGCTTGGTGGGGGGTAATGACTATGGCTACACCTTC.